These 23 T cell receptor beta chains came from one sample sequenced in a study of healthy donors' naive CD4 and CD8 T cells. Starting from 500 ng of total RNA, TCR libraries were made with linear amplification. TCRdb fed the reads into MiXCR, producing one record per CDR3 protein. This table holds about 200,000 distinct CDR3 sequences, under 85% found once. The specimen was naive CD4+ and CD8+ T cells sorted from blood, pooled from several donors. The origin of the receptors is a pool of human donors in good health; the sample pools cells from several healthy donors.

The CDR3: CASSITRSDYGYTF. The CDR3 DNA reads TGTGCCAGTAGTATAACGCGCTCTGACTATGGCTACACCTTC. The gene calls are TRBV19 and TRBJ1-2; no firm D call. Trimming pared 2 bases from V and 3 bases from J, leaving 10 bases between. The length of the CDR3 is 14 residues. Per the germline V gene, CDR1 is LNHDA and CDR2 is SQIVND (reference sequence).

The V and J genes are TRBV5-5 and TRBJ2-3; D ambiguous. Trimming took off 0 bases at V and 1 base at J, with 18 bases between the two ends. The CDR3 runs to 18 residues. Germline V gene data show CDR1 as SGHKS and CDR2 as YYEKEE (reference sequence). Here the CDR3 reads CASSLEVLGRSGTDTQYF. CDR3 sequence (DNA): TGTGCCAGCAGCTTGGAGGTCCTGGGCAGAAGTGGCACAGATACGCAGTATTTT.

V is TRBV29-1 and J is TRBJ1-5; TRBD1 matches at 9 bases. J lost 7 bases, V lost 6 bases, and 7 bases had no gene match. Germline V gene data show CDR1 as SQVTM and CDR2 as ANQGSEA. This CDR3 comprises 13 residues. In nucleotides, the CDR3 is TGCAGCGTCACGGACAGGGGTAAACAGCCCCAGCATTTT. Its translation: CSVTDRGKQPQHF.

This clonotype appeared once. The chain uses TRBV11-2 and TRBJ2-1; no firm D call. V was pared by 6 bases and J by 4 bases, with 13 bases between. Germline-derived CDR1 and CDR2 are SGHAT and FQNNGV. The CDR3 has 14 residues. As DNA, the CDR3 is TGTGCCAGCAGAGACGCCTGGGGTTACAATGAGCAGTTCTTC. This encodes CASRDAWGYNEQFF.

The chain is built from TRBV7-9 and TRBJ2-7; 7 bases are a match to TRBD1. Germline CDR1 and CDR2: SEHNR and FQNEAQ (reference sequence). V lost 5 bases and J lost 2; bases outside the gene matches: 9. This CDR3 comprises 15 residues. The CDR3 DNA reads as TGTGCCAGCAGCCCCACCCGGACAGGAACCTACGAGCAGTACTTC. As protein: CASSPTRTGTYEQYF.

The V gene is TRBV6-2 or TRBV6-3, the J gene TRBJ1-2; no clear D. Trimming took off 6 bases at V and 5 bases at J, with 16 bases between the two ends. The CDR3 runs to 14 residues. From germline, CDR1 is MNHEY and CDR2 SVGEGT. The CDR3 here is CASSDRRGVYGYTF. DNA of the CDR3: TGTGCCAGCAGCGACCGTCGGGGAGTATATGGCTACACCTTC.

This sequence joins TRBV20-1 and TRBJ2-7; 14 bases match TRBD2. This CDR3 contains 16 residues. Trimming removed 2 bases from V and 4 bases from J; junction bases left unmatched: 7. Germline CDR1 and CDR2: DFQATT and SNEGSKA (reference sequence). The CDR3 DNA follows: TGCAGTGCTAGAAAGGGACTAGCGGGAGTTGGGTACGAGCAGTACTTC. As protein: CSARKGLAGVGYEQYF.

The V gene is TRBV6-1, the J gene TRBJ2-2, with D unclear. The CDR3 contains 20 residues. Germline CDR1 is MNHNS and CDR2 is SASEGT. V was clipped by 5 bases and J by 5 bases, with 30 bases between them. As DNA, the CDR3 is TGTGCCAGCAGTTACTTAGGTCTTCTTGAGTCATTCTATAATACCGGGGAGCTGTTTTTT. Translating gives CASSYLGLLESFYNTGELFF.

V usage is TRBV4-1 and J usage is TRBJ1-2, with 10 nucleotides matching TRBD1. This CDR3 is 16 amino acids long. J was trimmed by 6 bases and V by 0 bases; bases with no gene match: 7. From germline, CDR1 is MGHRA and CDR2 YSYEKL. CDR3 residues: CASSQDETGGADGYTF. CDR3 nucleotide sequence: TGCGCCAGCAGCCAAGATGAGACAGGGGGCGCGGATGGCTACACCTTC.

The chain employs TRBV29-1 and TRBJ2-6; D ambiguous. V was pared by 2 bases and J by 10 bases, with 9 bases between. CDR1 and CDR2 from the germline V gene are SQVTM and ANQGSEA. The CDR3 sequence is 12 residues long. This CDR3 is CSVESGSNVLTF. The CDR3 DNA is TGCAGCGTTGAATCAGGCTCTAACGTCCTGACTTTC.

The gene calls are TRBV19 and TRBJ2-1; the D is unclear. Trimming took 1 base from V and 8 from J, leaving 12 bases between them. This CDR3 region has 14 residues. The germline gives CDR1 LNHDA, CDR2 SQIVND (reference sequence). The CDR3 region is CASSIGVQWDEQFF. DNA for the CDR3: TGTGCCAGTAGTATAGGGGTGCAGTGGGATGAGCAGTTCTTC.

The sample holds a few counts of this clonotype. This sequence joins TRBV19 and TRBJ2-1; 9 bases fit TRBD2. Germline CDR1 reads LNHDA; CDR2 reads SQIVND (reference sequence). The trim removed 4 bases at V and 8 bases at J, leaving 21 bases unmatched. The CDR3 contains 19 residues. This CDR3 reads CASSRAVAGGPVTPDEQFF. The DNA of the CDR3 is TGTGCCAGTAGTAGGGCTGTTGCGGGAGGGCCGGTAACCCCCGATGAGCAGTTCTTC.

The J gene is TRBJ2-7, the V gene TRBV6-1; D not certain. Trimming took off 5 bases at V and 0 bases at J, with 11 bases between the two ends. This CDR3 spans 14 amino acids. The germline CDR1 and CDR2 sequences are MNHNS and SASEGT. This CDR3 is CASSFTASSYEQYF. As DNA, the CDR3 is TGTGCCAGCAGTTTTACAGCCAGCTCCTACGAGCAGTACTTC.

This chain connects TRBV6-5 to TRBJ1-2; D is possibly TRBD1 (6 bases). This CDR3 region has 13 residues. The V gene lost 4 bases and the J gene lost 4 bases, with 10 bases spanning the gap. CDR1 and CDR2 (germline): MNHEY, SVGAGI. The CDR3 DNA reads as TGTGCCAGCAGTTCCGGGACATTCTATGGCTACACCTTC. Translating gives CASSSGTFYGYTF.

The rearrangement joins TRBV18 to TRBJ1-1, with D possibly being TRBD1 (6 bases). Trimming took 0 bases from V and 4 from J, leaving 9 bases between them. The V gene's germline CDR1 is KGHSH and CDR2 LQKENI. The CDR3 runs to 14 residues. CDR3 amino acids: CASSPPGGRTEAFF. CDR3 bases: TGTGCCAGCTCACCACCGGGGGGGCGCACTGAAGCTTTCTTT.

This clonotype was counted a single time. The V and J genes are TRBV5-1 and TRBJ1-1; 11 nucleotides agree with TRBD1. J gave up 5 bases and V 0 bases, and 6 bases lay outside the gene matches. The CDR3 runs to 16 residues. From germline, CDR1 is SGHRS and CDR2 YFSETQ. The CDR3 DNA follows: TGCGCCAGCAGCTTGGGCGCCGGGACAGGGGGAACTGAAGCTTTCTTT. Protein product: CASSLGAGTGGTEAFF. The whole variable domain, remainder taken from reference TRBV5-1 and TRBJ1-1, is KAGVTQTPRYLIKTRGQQVTLSCSPISGHRSVSWYQQTPGQGLQFLFEYFSETQRNKGNFPGRFSGRQFSNSRSEMNVSTLELGDSALYLCASSLGAGTGGTEAFFGQGTRLTVV.

The chain uses TRBV6-5 and TRBJ1-1, with no clear D. The CDR3 has 11 amino acids. Trimming cost V 9 bases and J 4 bases, with 9 bases left between them. Germline loops: CDR1 MNHEY, CDR2 SVGAGI. CDR3 protein: CARPRGTEAFF. As DNA, the CDR3 is TGTGCCAGGCCCCGTGGCACTGAAGCTTTCTTT.

J is TRBJ2-7 and V is TRBV27; TRBD2 aligns across 8 bases. CDR1 and CDR2 (germline): MNHEY, SMNVEV (reference sequence). CDR3 length: 13 amino acids. Unmatched junction bases numbered 2, after V lost 4 bases and J lost 3 bases. CDR3 DNA: TGTGCCAGCAGTTCGACTAGCGTCTACGAGCAGTACTTC. Its protein product is CASSSTSVYEQYF.

The chain links TRBV27 to TRBJ2-7; TRBD2 aligns across 13 bases. The CDR3 is 16 amino acids. Germline CDR1 MNHEY, CDR2 SMNVEV (reference sequence). The junction had 7 bases not matched to a gene; V was cut back by 4 bases and J by 4 bases. For the CDR3, the DNA is TGTGCCAGCAGTTCCTCGCCGGGACTAGCGGGGTACGAGCAGTACTTC. Translation: CASSSSPGLAGYEQYF.

The chain links TRBV20-1 to TRBJ2-7; maybe TRBD2 (6 bases). The length of the CDR3 is 13 residues. V dropped 6 bases and J dropped 3 bases, with 15 bases sitting between them. Germline V gives CDR1 DFQATT, CDR2 SNEGSKA (reference sequence). CDR3 in DNA: TGCAGTGCCCGGGGTAGCGGAGGCTACGAGCAGTACTTC. It encodes CSARGSGGYEQYF.

The rearrangement links TRBV6-6 to TRBJ2-3; possibly TRBD2 for D (7 bases). CDR1 is MNHNY, CDR2 SVGAGI, per germline (reference sequence). The CDR3 sequence is 16 residues long. V was pared by 8 bases and J by 0 bases, with 18 bases between. The CDR3 spells CASGGRGGLSTDTQYF. Written as DNA, the CDR3 is TGTGCCAGCGGCGGCCGCGGGGGCCTTAGCACAGATACGCAGTATTTT.

The CDR3 loop is CASSSGGRRNQPQHF. Written as DNA, the CDR3 is TGTGCCAGCAGTTCAGGGGGGAGGCGAAATCAGCCCCAGCATTTT. The rearrangement joins TRBV12-3 or TRBV12-4 to TRBJ1-5; 7 bases are a match to TRBD1. This CDR3 contains 15 residues. V trimming: 4 bases; J trimming: 4 bases; junction bases outside the gene matches: 7.

The CDR3 spells CASSSLQLNTGELFF. Here the CDR3 DNA reads TGTGCCAGTAGTTCTCTCCAGCTGAACACCGGGGAGCTGTTTTTT. The chain couples TRBV19 to TRBJ2-2; no reliable D call. This CDR3 spans 15 amino acids. Germline-derived CDR1 and CDR2 are LNHDA and SQIVND (reference sequence). V was trimmed by 5 bases and J by 1 base, leaving 11 bases between them.